These 7 T cell receptor beta chains were sequenced from one sample in a study of cytotoxic CD8 clonotypes in ibrutinib-treated CLL (dated by TCRdb to the early 2020s). Library preparation was by the immunoSEQ multiplex PCR assay. Entries here come from immuneACCESS through TCRdb and include only in-frame sequences with V and J called. Some clones fail to appear in such tables; in the studies checked, an unresolved V gene covers under half of the shortfall, and the cause of the remainder is unknown. For this sample the table gives roughly 180,000 clones, of which around 80% were detected only once. The ten largest clonotypes hold about 4.5% of the sample. The sample's time point label, decoded: approximately 2 years on ibrutinib. Sequencing was performed on PBMCs, taken after 24 months of ibrutinib treatment. The receptors shown here come from a human donor with chronic lymphocytic leukemia.

This sequence joins TRBV2 and TRBJ2-3, with no clear D. Germline loops: CDR1 SNHLY, CDR2 FYNNEI. V was shortened by 3 bases and J by 0 bases, with 10 bases between the two germline ends. This CDR3 comprises 15 residues. CDR3 loop: CASSERSGSTDTQYF. CDR3 DNA: TGTGCCAGCAGTGAGCGCTCGGGCAGCACAGATACGCAGTATTTT.

The rearrangement joins TRBV14 to TRBJ1-4, with 7 nucleotides matching TRBD1. The CDR3 runs 18 residues. V lost 4 bases to trimming and J lost 4 bases; unmatched junction nucleotides: 15. Germline V CDR1 and CDR2: SGHDN, FVKESK. CDR3 sequence: CASSPRQGEGEVNEKLFF. CDR3 bases: TGTGCCAGCAGCCCTCGACAGGGTGAGGGGGAAGTTAATGAAAAACTGTTTTTT.

This clone was seen repeatedly, ten times or more. The chain couples TRBV25-1 to TRBJ2-1; 8 positions agree with TRBD1. The CDR3 consists of 14 residues. Trimming cost V 6 bases and J 8 bases; bases outside gene matches: 9. CDR1 is MGHDK, CDR2 SYGVNS, per germline. CDR3 sequence (DNA): TGTGCCAGCAGGGGGGACAGGAGCGCCCATGAGCAGTTCTTC. Amino acids: CASRGDRSAHEQFF. Variable domain in full (rest from reference TRBV25-1 and TRBJ2-1): EADIYQTPRYLVIGTGKKITLECSQTMGHDKMYWYQQDPGMELHLIHYSYGVNSTEKGDLSSESTVSRIRTEHFPLTLESARPSHTSQYLCASRGDRSAHEQFFGPGTRLTVL.

The chain joins TRBV6-5 to TRBJ1-1; no clear D gene. Trimming shortened V by 8 bases and J by 1 base, and 8 bases separated the two germline ends. This CDR3 region has 12 residues. Germline assignment: CDR1 MNHEY and CDR2 SVGAGI. The CDR3 DNA is TGTGCCAGCGTGAATGGGAACACTGAAGCTTTCTTT. Translating gives CASVNGNTEAFF.

This clone appeared a single time. The V call is TRBV28, the J call TRBJ1-1; D uncertain. V was trimmed by 3 bases and J by 1 base, leaving 12 bases between them. The CDR3 has 15 residues. The V gene's germline CDR1 is MDHEN and CDR2 SYDVKM. The CDR3 reads CASSLLRTWNTEAFF. The CDR3 DNA follows: TGTGCCAGCAGTTTGCTCAGGACGTGGAACACTGAAGCTTTCTTT.

V and J are TRBV7-2 and TRBJ2-1; 7 nucleotides line up with TRBD2. This CDR3 has 15 amino acids. V gave up 4 bases and J gave up 4 bases; unmatched junction bases: 7. Germline CDR1 reads SGHTA; CDR2 reads FQGNSA. The CDR3 spells CASSSTGGRYNEQFF. The DNA for the CDR3 is TGTGCCAGCAGCTCCACCGGGGGGAGATACAATGAGCAGTTCTTC.

The J gene is TRBJ1-1, the V gene TRBV5-1; 9 bases fit TRBD1. The V segment lost 3 bases and the J segment 1 base; nucleotides outside the gene matches: 7. In germline, CDR1 is SGHRS, CDR2 YFSETQ. The CDR3 extends over 16 amino acids. The chain's CDR3 is CASSSRQGGSNTEAFF. CDR3 nucleotide sequence: TGCGCCAGCAGCTCTAGACAGGGGGGGTCGAACACTGAAGCTTTCTTT.